Listed here are 6 T cell receptor beta chains from one sample, sequenced in a study of T cell responses to AZD1222 COVID-19 vaccine (dated by TCRdb to the early 2020s). The meaning of the sample's time point label: baseline before first vaccination. Receptors were amplified or captured by the immunoSEQ multiplex PCR assay. TCRdb stores this immuneACCESS table with in-frame sequences only. Part of the clones is absent; in the studies checked, under half of the shortfall reflects unresolved V genes, and no reason is known for the rest. The sample table records about 100,000 clones; around 86% of these occur just once. The ten largest account for around 5% of the sample. The sample was peripheral blood, taken on day 0 of AZD1222 vaccination. These receptors all come from an adult in good health.

Worth noting for this clone: The same CDR3 also results from other DNA sequences found in this sample. J is TRBJ1-1 and V is TRBV6-5; possibly TRBD1 for D (6 bases). This CDR3 has 14 amino acids. Germline assignment: CDR1 MNHEY and CDR2 SVGAGI. Trimming shortened V by 2 bases and J by 3 bases, and 10 bases separated the two germline ends. CDR3 nucleotide sequence: TGTGCCAGCAGTTACAGCAGGGGTGACACTGAAGCTTTCTTT. Amino acid sequence: CASSYSRGDTEAFF.

The V gene is TRBV6-1, the J gene TRBJ1-2; possibly TRBD1 for D (5 bases). Germline V gives CDR1 MNHNS, CDR2 SASEGT. The V end was cut by 2 bases, the J end by 3 bases, with 10 bases between. The CDR3 is 14 amino acids. The CDR3 DNA reads as TGTGCCAGCAGTGAATCCCTCAGGGACTATGGCTACACCTTC. Translation gives CASSESLRDYGYTF.

V gene TRBV29-1 combines with J gene TRBJ2-5; D is unclear. The germline V gene encodes CDR1 SQVTM and CDR2 ANQGSEA. V was trimmed by 4 bases and J by 4 bases, leaving 10 bases between them. The CDR3 is made up of 12 amino acids. The CDR3, as DNA: TGCAGCGTTGTCCACTCGGGAGAGACCCAGTACTTC. It specifies CSVVHSGETQYF.

This clone was observed a few times. This rearrangement joins TRBV3-1 (or the pseudogene TRBV3-2) to TRBJ1-5; 7 nucleotides line up with TRBD1. The CDR3 consists of 16 residues. After removal of 3 bases from V and 9 bases from J, the junction contained 14 bases not matched to a gene. The germline V gene has CDR1 LGHDT and CDR2 YNNKEL (reference sequence). In DNA, the CDR3 is TGTGCCAGCAGCCAGCGCCAGGGGGGGGCCGGATTGCCCCAGCATTTT. It translates to CASSQRQGGAGLPQHF.

CDR3 DNA: TGTGCCAGCAGCTGGAAAGCGGGAGGGTTGCAAGAGACCCAGTACTTC. It codes for CASSWKAGGLQETQYF. V gene TRBV7-2 combines with J gene TRBJ2-5; TRBD2 aligns across 10 bases. Germline lookup yields CDR1 SGHTA and CDR2 FQGNSA. The CDR3 contains 16 residues. With V trimmed by 4 bases and J by 2 bases, 7 bases remained unmatched.

V gene TRBV5-6 combines with J gene TRBJ1-2; TRBD1 agrees at 7 bases. CDR3 length equals 13 residues. Germline CDR1 and CDR2: SGHDT and YYEEEE. J was trimmed by 5 bases and V by 1 base; bases with no gene match: 2. DNA of the CDR3: TGTGCCAGCAGCTTGTGGGACAGTTATGGCTACACCTTC. This translates into CASSLWDSYGYTF.